This TCR beta chain came from a study of T cells in Graves' hyperthyroidism and ophthalmopathy. Whole-study findings and limits: Most thyroid clonotypes expanded above 0.001 appeared in blood too.

This clonotype was seen many times. What it binds is unknown. Lactation, pregnancy, other autoimmune disease or uncontrolled infection excluded patients. CDR3 length: 15 amino acids. Unmatched junction bases numbered 7, after V lost 7 bases and J lost 2 bases. Germline V gene data show CDR1 as MNHNY and CDR2 as SVGAGI (reference sequence). Amplification of TCR beta CDR3 regions was performed using RNA transcripts as template. The TCR CDR3 was amplified in a first-round RT-PCR using the HTBI primer set. Via MiXCR, TCRdb re-called the multiplex PCR reads, giving one row per CDR3 protein. The sample holds about 520,000 distinct CDR3 sequences; less than 25% are singletons and the top ten take approximately 10%.

The chain is built from TRBV6-6 and TRBJ2-3; TRBD1 matches at 9 bases. Specimen: blood. The receptor was isolated from a woman in her thirties with Graves' ophthalmopathy. The CDR3 region is CASIRTGDPTDTQYF. DNA for the CDR3: TGTGCCAGCATTAGGACAGGGGACCCCACAGATACGCAGTATTTT.